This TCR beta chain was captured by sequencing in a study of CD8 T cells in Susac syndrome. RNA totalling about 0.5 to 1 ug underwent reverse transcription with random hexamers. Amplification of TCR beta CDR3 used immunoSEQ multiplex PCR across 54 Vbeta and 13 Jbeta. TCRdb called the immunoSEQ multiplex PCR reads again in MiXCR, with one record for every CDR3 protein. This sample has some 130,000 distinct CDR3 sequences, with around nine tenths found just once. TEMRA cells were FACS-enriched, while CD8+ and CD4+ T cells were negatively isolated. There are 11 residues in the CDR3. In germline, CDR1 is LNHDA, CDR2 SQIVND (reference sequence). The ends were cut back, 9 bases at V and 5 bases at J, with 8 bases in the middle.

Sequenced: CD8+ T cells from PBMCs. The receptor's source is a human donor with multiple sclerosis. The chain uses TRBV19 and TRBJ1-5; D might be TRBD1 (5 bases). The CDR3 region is CASGGYQPQHF. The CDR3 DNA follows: TGTGCCAGCGGGGGATATCAGCCCCAGCATTTT.